The T cell receptor beta chain described here comes from a study of post-analysis software for immune sequencing data (dated by TCRdb to the mid-2010s). Background for the entire study: Disease courses on record covered relapsing-remitting, secondary progressive and progressive-relapsing multiple sclerosis, though some patients had no subtype annotation. The patient repertoires were compared against about a dozen previously published healthy control repertoires obtained from donors aged roughly 6 to 26 years. A subset of samples was prepared in parallel using single-end sample barcoding, then pooled and co-amplified after Illumina adapter ligation.

The library was generated by PCR. Sequenced on an Illumina HiSeq 2500. Unique molecular identifiers were incorporated into TCR beta cDNA libraries to reduce PCR and sequencing biases. Approximately 500,000 cDNA molecules were obtained for every 1 to 10 million input T cells, so each molecule roughly corresponded to one T cell. The same protocol used for the earlier healthy control dataset was applied to prepare and sequence the patient libraries. Within a given batch, samples were prepared together, multiplexed and sequenced on the same HiSeq lane. The paper's processing steps were these. Raw barcoded reads were processed with MIGEC, discarding single-read molecular identifier groups before consensus assembly and CDR3 extraction. VDJtools was used for post-analysis of the clonotype tables, and diversity was normalized by down-sampling every dataset to the size of the smallest sample. Repertoire overlap clustering matched CDR3 amino acid but not nucleotide sequences to correct batch-related cross-sample contamination. The raw public reads went through TCRdb reprocessing: fastp at Q25, MiXCR clone calling, in-frame beta chains kept. Identical CDR3 proteins give one entry, which carries the most common genes and DNA. TCRdb assigned the V and J calls; the authors' analysis was not used. A total of around 700,000 distinct CDR3 sequences appear in this sample, around 60% of them only once. The top ten hold about 11% of the sample.

To demonstrate the VDJtools post-analysis software, the study profiled TCR beta repertoires from the peripheral blood of about a dozen young patients with multiple sclerosis. The multiple sclerosis patients were children and adolescents between roughly 6 and 16 years of age. Comments on this clonotype: No antigen is known for it. No base quality information exists; no much larger clone differs at one position.

Results the study describes overall, beyond this receptor: When samples were clustered directly using the F measure, samples prepared in the same batch co-clustered strongly, which prompted a batch-effect correction. The multiple sclerosis patient group was slightly younger than the control group. Compared with controls, multiple sclerosis patients had significantly lower normalized Chao1 diversity, a finding suggesting substantial peripheral T-cell clonal expansion.

Material: blood. The receptor was isolated from a girl aged 2-10 years with multiple sclerosis.

The nucleotide sequence reads TGTGCCAGCAGCTTGATCCTGACCTACGAGCAGTACTTC. This gives the protein CASSLILTYEQYF. This receptor chain uses TRBV5-6 and TRBJ2-7, with no reliable assignment of the D segment. CDR1 and CDR2, per the germline V gene, are SGHDT and YYEEEE. The CDR3 has 13 amino acids, counting the end cysteine and phenylalanine. Here the CDR3 DNA is all that survives: 39 bases in frame from base 1. V and J lose 1 base and 2 bases, and a span of 7 bases separates them.